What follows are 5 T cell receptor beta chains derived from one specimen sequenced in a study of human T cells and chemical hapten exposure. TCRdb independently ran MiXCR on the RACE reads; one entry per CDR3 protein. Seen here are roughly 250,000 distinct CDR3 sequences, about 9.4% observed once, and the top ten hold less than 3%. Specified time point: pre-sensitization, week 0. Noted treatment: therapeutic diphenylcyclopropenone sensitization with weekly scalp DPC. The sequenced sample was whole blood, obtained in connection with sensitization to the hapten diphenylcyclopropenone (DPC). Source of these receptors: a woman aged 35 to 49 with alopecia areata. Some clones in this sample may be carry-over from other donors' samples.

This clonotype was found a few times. As DNA, the CDR3 is TGTGCCAGCAGCTCGCGGACAGGGACCCCAGCCACTAATGAAAAACTGTTTTTT. This translates into CASSSRTGTPATNEKLFF. The chain recombines TRBV7-9 with TRBJ1-4; TRBD1 matches 8 bases. V shed 4 bases, J shed 2 bases, and the junction held 12 bases outside the gene matches. Germline V gives CDR1 SEHNR, CDR2 FQNEAQ (reference sequence). The CDR3 sequence is 18 residues long.

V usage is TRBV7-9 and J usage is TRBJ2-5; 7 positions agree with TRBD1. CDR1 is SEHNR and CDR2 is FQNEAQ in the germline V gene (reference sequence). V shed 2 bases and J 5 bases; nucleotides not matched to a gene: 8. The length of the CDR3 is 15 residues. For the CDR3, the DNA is TGTGCCAGCAGCTTACTGGGACAGTTCGCCGAGACCCAGTACTTC. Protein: CASSLLGQFAETQYF.

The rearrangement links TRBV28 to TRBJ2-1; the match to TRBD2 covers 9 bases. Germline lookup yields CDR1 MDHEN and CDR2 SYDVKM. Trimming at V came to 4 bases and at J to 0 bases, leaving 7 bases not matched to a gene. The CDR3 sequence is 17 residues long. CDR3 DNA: TGTGCCAGCAGTTCAGCCAGCGGGAGGAGCTCCTACAATGAGCAGTTCTTC. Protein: CASSSASGRSSYNEQFF.

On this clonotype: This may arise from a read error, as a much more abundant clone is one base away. The CDR3, as DNA: TGTGTCAGCAGGCGGACAGACGTTCAAGAGACCCAGTACTTC. It codes for CVSRRTDVQETQYF. This sequence joins TRBV6-1 and TRBJ2-5, with D possibly matching TRBD1 (6 bases). The CDR3 loop spans 14 amino acids. The germline V gene has CDR1 MNHNS and CDR2 SASEGT.

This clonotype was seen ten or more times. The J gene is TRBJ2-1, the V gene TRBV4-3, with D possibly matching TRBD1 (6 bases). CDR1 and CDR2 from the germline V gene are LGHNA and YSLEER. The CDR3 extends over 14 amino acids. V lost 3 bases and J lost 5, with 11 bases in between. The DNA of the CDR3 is TGCGCCAGCAGCCACCTGGGACACAACAATGAGCAGTTCTTC. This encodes CASSHLGHNNEQFF.